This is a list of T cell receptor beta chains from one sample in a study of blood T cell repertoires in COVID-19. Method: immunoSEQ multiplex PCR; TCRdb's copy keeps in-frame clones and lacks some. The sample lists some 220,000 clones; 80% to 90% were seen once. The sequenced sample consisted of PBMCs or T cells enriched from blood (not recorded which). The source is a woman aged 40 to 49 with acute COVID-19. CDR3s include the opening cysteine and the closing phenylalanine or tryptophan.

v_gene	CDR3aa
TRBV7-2	CASSLVGQGKGSGELFF
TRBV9	CASSVGGNTGELFF
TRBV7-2	CASSLVGSRGGDTQYF
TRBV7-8	CASSLHRLGSGQPQHF
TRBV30	CAWSLPQDTIYF
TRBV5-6	CASRMDRVETQYF
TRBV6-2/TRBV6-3	CASSDRIWPEAFF
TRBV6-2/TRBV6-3	CASSYGENSPLHF
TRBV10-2	CASNERGGTGELFF
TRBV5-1	CASSLAQGVAFF
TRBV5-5	CASSRGGQQLPLHF
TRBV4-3	CASSPRETTLETQYF
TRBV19	CASSYESFREKLFF
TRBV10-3	CAISAGPGQGNEQFF
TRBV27	CASSLWAGGTPLHF
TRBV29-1	CSATGWVDRDSEAFF
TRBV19	CASSLRRGPQPQHF
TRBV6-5	CASSPRRTEGYGYTF
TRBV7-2	CASSYHSGGRTGELFF
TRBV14	CASSQDLRHGYTF
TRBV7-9	CASSGASKGEKLFF
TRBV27	CASSKLRQGTTEAFF
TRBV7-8	CASSLVGTGPSGNTIYF
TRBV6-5	CASTHRARGDEQYF
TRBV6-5	CASSLEGGKLFF
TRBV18	CASSPLPREKLFF
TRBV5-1	CASSLDPAGGNTGELFF
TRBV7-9	CASSPEGPGHYTF